This record covers a single T cell receptor (beta chain). What it recognizes is unknown. A read error may be the cause here, since a much bigger clone is one base away. The record originates from a study of T cells in Graves' hyperthyroidism and ophthalmopathy. Germline-derived CDR1 and CDR2 are DFQATT and SNEGSKA (reference sequence). V was trimmed by 0 bases and J by 6 bases, leaving 9 bases between them. This CDR3 comprises 13 residues. The CDR3 regions of TCR beta were amplified from RNA transcripts. The HTBI primer set served for first-round RT-PCR of the TCR CDR3. TCRdb used MiXCR to reprocess the multiplex PCR reads, holding one entry per CDR3 protein. The table includes about 700,000 distinct CDR3 sequences, roughly 45% detected once. Uncontrolled infection, other autoimmune disease, pregnancy or lactation barred patients from enrollment. Together with thyroid ultrasound, orbital computed tomography, serum thyroxine and TRAb, clinical symptoms were used for diagnoses.

Study-wide findings and caveats: Blood samples included most of the expanded thyroid clonotypes exceeding 0.001.

This TCR came from an adult man with Graves' disease, either hyperthyroidism or ophthalmopathy (not recorded which). V is TRBV20-1 and J is TRBJ1-5, with D unresolved. Source material: peripheral blood or thyroid tissue (not recorded which). CDR3 loop: CSARDSRAQPQHF. The CDR3 DNA reads as TGCAGTGCTAGAGATTCCCGGGCTCAGCCCCAGCATTTT.